The rows below give T cell receptor beta chains drawn from one sample of a study of shared clonotypes between healthy human individuals. Here immunoSEQ multiplex PCR was the method, and the copy in TCRdb shows in-frame clones only, minus some. This sample has millions of clones; roughly 94% occur once, and the top ten carry 0.1% to 0.15%. The sequencing input was naive CD4+ T cells sorted from blood. The receptors come from a young man in good health. Each CDR3 is given with its conserved first and last residue.

v_call	j_call	cdr3_aa
TRBV6-5	TRBJ1-2	CASSRGNYGYTF
TRBV7-2	TRBJ2-3	CASSSDGTSTDTQYF
TRBV29-1	TRBJ1-1	CSVEPSREAFF
TRBV6-5	TRBJ2-7	CASSSPRGATYEQYF
TRBV4-1	TRBJ1-4	CASSPSGTTNEKLFF
TRBV27	TRBJ2-2	CASSSSTGGTGELFF
TRBV28	TRBJ2-7	CASSLSGAGSDEQYF
TRBV11-2	TRBJ2-7	CASSLGSGHEQYF
TRBV29-1	TRBJ2-1	CSVEGDRGSSYNEQFF
TRBV5-6	TRBJ2-7	CASSLGTSGSYEQYF
TRBV7-6	TRBJ2-1	CASSPPHSMEGSSYNEQFF
TRBV5-1	TRBJ2-3	CASSTGMQGYTDTQYF
TRBV19	TRBJ2-6	CASSPVSGANVLTF
TRBV28	TRBJ1-1	CASSLGVTVNTEAFF
TRBV5-4	TRBJ2-7	CASSGMAGDYEQYF
TRBV5-4	TRBJ2-7	CASSLLSGSRGYEQYF
TRBV5-1	TRBJ2-3	CASSSQSGTTADTQYF
TRBV7-2	TRBJ1-1	CASKEDRVNTEAFF
TRBV11-2	TRBJ2-7	CASSPGIVGEQYF
TRBV6-1	TRBJ2-5	CASTTGRETQYF
TRBV7-9	TRBJ2-7	CASGTYEQYF
TRBV5-6	TRBJ1-1	CASSFVGRTEAFF
TRBV7-2	TRBJ2-5	CASSLTSSGGAQKRETQYF
TRBV18	TRBJ2-3	CASSPGLDPTDTQYF
TRBV6-6	TRBJ1-2	CASSFFDRGNYGYTF
TRBV5-1	TRBJ2-2	CASSPGTWIGELFF
TRBV28	TRBJ2-2	CAIQTQGAGELFF
TRBV2	TRBJ2-7	CASRRLAGGHEQYF
TRBV5-1	TRBJ1-1	CASSLGGEAFF
TRBV5-4	TRBJ2-1	CASSSPGTSGSNEQFF
TRBV28	TRBJ1-3	CASSFPRGTGNTIYF
TRBV10-2	TRBJ1-2	CASSEPTTGRANYGYTF
TRBV21-1	TRBJ2-7	CASSRKGRSSYEQYF
TRBV15	TRBJ2-2	CATSRDPLGVAGELFF
TRBV4-1	TRBJ2-2	CASSQDPQGLTGELFF
TRBV28	TRBJ1-4	CASSFLDWGNEKLFF
TRBV5-1	TRBJ1-2	CASSHGTVNPPYGYTF
TRBV2	TRBJ2-7	CASTSGTGSYEQYF
TRBV10-3	TRBJ2-7	CAISVTGTGDYEQYF
TRBV30	TRBJ2-1	CAWSVVQPQFF
TRBV5-6	TRBJ1-6	CASSRDRDSPLHF
TRBV6-1	TRBJ2-3	CASSGGLLGDTQYF
TRBV7-2	TRBJ1-2	CASSQTGGDGYTF
TRBV10-1	TRBJ2-1	CASASSGGADEQFF
TRBV11-2	TRBJ2-2	CASSSSGRSNTGELFF
TRBV27	TRBJ2-7	CASSLIANPGGGYEQYF
TRBV10-3	TRBJ2-1	CAISYQGALNEQFF
TRBV7-2	TRBJ2-2	CASSPTGTATGELFF
TRBV7-9	TRBJ1-1	CASSLDRKLVTNTEAFF
TRBV11-2	TRBJ1-2	CASSFLGVGGNTF
TRBV11-2	TRBJ1-6	CASSPRGGDSPLHF
TRBV14	TRBJ1-1	CASSPLGQGANTEAFF